This T cell receptor (beta chain) appears in the sequencing data of a study of immune evolution from preneoplasia to lung adenocarcinoma. Study-wide results and limits: Normal lung had the highest top T cell clone frequencies.

Comments on this clone: Its antigen is undetermined.

TCRdb's table, derived via immunoSEQ multiplex PCR, lists solely in-frame clones and lacks some. The sample carries approximately 5,100 clones, 65% to 70% recorded once. Patient tissue came from resections in Japan or China, 2014–2017. The TCR originated in an older person with lung adenocarcinoma. Sequencing input: FFPE adjacent normal lung tissue.

CDR3 in amino acids: CSGLTGRNTEAFF. In DNA form, the CDR3 reads TGCAGCGGACTGACAGGAAGGAACACTGAAGCTTTCTTT. The chain employs TRBV29-1 and TRBJ1-1; possibly TRBD1 for D (6 bases). This CDR3 comprises 13 residues. CDR1 is SQVTM, CDR2 ANQGSEA, per germline. V shed 7 bases and J shed 1 base, with 13 bases lying between them.